The rows below give T cell receptor beta chains drawn from one sample of a study of T cells after yellow fever vaccination. TCRdb re-analysed the 5' RACE reads in MiXCR, keeping a single row per CDR3 protein. The sample contains tens of thousands of distinct CDR3 sequences, approximately 4.4% of which appear only once. The sequences come from CD8+ T cells sorted from PBMCs, collected 5 days after the yellow fever booster vaccination. The receptors shown here come from a man younger than 40 who received the YFV17D yellow fever vaccine. Both conserved end residues are part of each CDR3. Each record gives: clone size, V gene, J gene, D gene, CDR3 DNA, CDR3 protein. D genes are given only for firm matches. Clone sizes are given selectively: once, few, many, or a class where the clone is expanded.

many	TRBV5-1	TRBJ2-7	TRBD1	TGCGCCAGCAGCTTGGACATCGGGACAGGGGGCAATGAGCAGTACTTC	CASSLDIGTGGNEQYF
many	TRBV7-3	TRBJ2-5	-	TGTGCCAGCAGCGCCCAAGAGACCCAGTACTTC	CASSAQETQYF
many	TRBV7-9	TRBJ2-1	TRBD2	TGTGCCAGCAGCCCGTCCGGGGTAGCGGGAGGTCTGGGGTTCTTC	CASSPSGVAGGLGFF
many	TRBV4-2	TRBJ2-7	TRBD2	TGTGCCAGCAGCCAAGAGGGACTAGCAGTTGTCTACGAGCAGTACTTC	CASSQEGLAVVYEQYF
many	TRBV19	TRBJ2-7	-	TGTGCCAGTAGTCCTGGGACTTCGACCTACGAGCAGTACTTC	CASSPGTSTYEQYF
-	TRBV7-9	TRBJ2-3	-	TGTGCCAGCAGCTTATACACAGATACGCAGTATTTT	CASSLYTDTQYF
many	TRBV20-1	TRBJ2-1	TRBD1	TGCAGTGCTAGGGGGATCCGGGACAGGCCCTACAATGAGCAGTTCTTC	CSARGIRDRPYNEQFF
many	TRBV29-1	TRBJ2-1	TRBD2	TGCAGCGTTGTAGCGGGAACTTACAATGAGCAGTTCTTC	CSVVAGTYNEQFF
many	TRBV19	TRBJ2-7	-	TGTGCCAGTAGTATGGGGACCCTTGGCTACGAGCAGTACTTC	CASSMGTLGYEQYF
-	TRBV5-6	TRBJ2-2	-	TGTGCCAGCGGCCCCGGACTCCCCACCGGGGAGCTGTTTTTT	CASGPGLPTGELFF
many	TRBV27	TRBJ2-1	-	TGTGCCAGCAGTCTTATACGCCTTTCCAATGAGCAGTTCTTC	CASSLIRLSNEQFF
many	TRBV11-2	TRBJ2-2	-	TGTGCCAGCAGCAGAGGGCCGAACACCGGGGAGCTGTTTTTT	CASSRGPNTGELFF
few	TRBV7-9	TRBJ2-3	TRBD2	TGTGCCAGCAGCCCCCCTAGCGGGGCGAACACAGATACGCAGTATTTT	CASSPPSGANTDTQYF
many	TRBV4-1	TRBJ2-1	-	TGCGCCAGCAGCCAAGAAGTTGGGTTCGGGAATGAGCAGTTCTTC	CASSQEVGFGNEQFF
many	TRBV20-1	TRBJ2-4	-	TGCAGTGCTATTGAGGCCAAAAACATTCAGTACTTC	CSAIEAKNIQYF